This T cell receptor (beta chain) emerged from a study of cytomegalovirus exposure and HLA in healthy donors. Nominally healthy donors were sampled, though unrecorded immune exposures were likely. Details on this clone: Antigen specificity is unknown.

The CDR3 is made up of 14 amino acids. In germline, CDR1 is MNHEY, CDR2 SVGAGI. After removal of 4 bases from V and 5 bases from J, the junction contained 6 bases not matched to a gene. Findings of the study overall: In a later analysis, several top co-occurrence clusters appeared linked to parvovirus B19, influenza, CMV and Epstein-Barr virus. As confirmed in vitro, a few CMV-associated chains were specific for CMV antigens.

60 Vbeta and 13 Jbeta primers were used in PCR. Profiled with immunoSEQ multiplex PCR; TCRdb holds only in-frame clones, not every one. The sample holds 65,000 or so clones, 60% to 80% seen once. The sample was PBMCs. The sequence was collected from a man between 25 and 39 years old in good health and CMV-seronegative. This rearrangement joins TRBV6-5 to TRBJ2-5; TRBD2 agrees at 8 bases. CDR3 residues: CASSSTGGLETQYF. The CDR3 DNA reads as TGTGCCAGCAGTTCCACGGGGGGGCTGGAGACCCAGTACTTC.